The 15 T cell receptor beta chains given below trace back to one sample, sequenced in a study of T cells after posttransplantation cyclophosphamide. Method: immunoSEQ multiplex PCR; TCRdb's copy keeps in-frame clones and lacks some. There are 40,000 to 55,000 clones in the sample, none observed a single time. The sample comprised PBMCs. These receptors all come from a man in his forties in good health, CMV-negative, and a related stem cell transplant donor.

This clone has a count of ten or more. The chain recombines TRBV5-6 with TRBJ1-6, with D unclear. Germline CDR1 is SGHDT and CDR2 is YYEEEE. The CDR3 contains 14 residues. Between the trimmed V and J ends, which lost 0 bases and 6 bases, there was a span of 7 bases. CDR3 region: CASSLERGNSPLHF. In DNA form, the CDR3 reads TGTGCCAGCAGCTTGGAACGGGGTAATTCACCCCTCCACTTT.

In this sample, this clone turned up many times. The chain is built from TRBV10-3 and TRBJ1-3, with no clear D. Per the germline V gene, CDR1 is ENHRY and CDR2 is SYGVKD. The V end lost 4 bases, the J end lost 3 bases, and 7 bases lay between the germline ends. CDR3 length: 13 residues. CDR3 coding DNA: TGTGCCATCAGTGGTGAGAATGGAAACACCATATATTTT. Encoded protein: CAISGENGNTIYF.

This clone was recorded many times. V and J are TRBV5-4 and TRBJ2-7, with unresolved D. V was pared by 3 bases and J by 4 bases, with 11 bases between. The CDR3 loop spans 13 amino acids. Per the germline V gene, CDR1 is SGHNT and CDR2 is YYREEE (reference sequence). CDR3 nucleotide sequence: TGTGCCAGCAGCTCCGCGTTTAGTTACGAGCAGTACTTC. It specifies CASSSAFSYEQYF. Filled out from reference TRBV5-4 and TRBJ2-7, the complete variable domain reads ETGVTQSPTHLIKTRGQQVTLRCSSQSGHNTVSWYQQALGQGPQFIFQYYREEENGRGNFPPRFSGLQFPNYSSELNVNALELDDSALYLCASSSAFSYEQYFGPGTRLTVT.

This clone was counted many times. The chain uses TRBV5-4 and TRBJ2-3, with 7 bases matching TRBD2. The V gene's germline CDR1 is SGHNT and CDR2 YYREEE (reference sequence). Losses at the gene ends were 4 bases for V and 4 bases for J; bases not matched to a gene: 12. The CDR3 covers 16 residues. The CDR3 coding sequence is TGTGCCAGCAGCCCTGGGGGGGGTCGGACGGCAGATACGCAGTATTTT. Protein: CASSPGGGRTADTQYF.

With respect to this clone: One end of the junction does not line up with germline, which may come from a read error. V usage is TRBV7-7 and J usage is TRBJ2-3; D perhaps matches TRBD1 (5 bases). The CDR3 has 14 residues. The germline V gene encodes CDR1 SSHAT and CDR2 FNYEAQ (reference sequence). The CDR3 DNA reads TGTGCTAGCAGCTTGGGGCCGGTGGCAGATACGCAGTATTTT. This encodes CASSLGPVADTQYF.

Many counts were recorded for this clone. V is TRBV6-6 and J is TRBJ1-2; D not certain. The CDR3 runs 12 residues. The germline gives CDR1 MNHNY, CDR2 SVGAGI (reference sequence). V was cut by 5 bases and J by 4 bases, with 8 bases left in between. The CDR3 sequence is CASSPSLYGYTF. The CDR3, as DNA: TGTGCCAGCAGTCCGAGCCTCTATGGCTACACCTTC.

This clone was counted many times. This chain connects TRBV15 to TRBJ1-1; 8 bases align to TRBD1. This CDR3 has 15 residues. V was clipped by 7 bases and J by 0 bases; unmatched bases: 7. Germline CDR1 LNHNV, CDR2 YYDKDF (reference sequence). CDR3 DNA sequence: TGTGCCACCAACCCCGGGACAGGTTTGAACACTGAAGCTTTCTTT. It is translated as CATNPGTGLNTEAFF.

In its sample, this clone was seen many times. The CDR3 is CASSVASGLYNEQFF. In DNA, the CDR3 is TGTGCCAGCAGCGTCGCTAGCGGGCTCTACAATGAGCAGTTCTTC. The chain carries TRBV7-8 and TRBJ2-1; 8 bases fit TRBD2. V shed 5 bases and J 3 bases; nucleotides not matched to a gene: 6. The CDR3 has 15 residues. Germline V gene lookup returns CDR1 SGHVS and CDR2 FQNEAQ. Full variable domain (remainder filled in from reference TRBV7-8 and TRBJ2-1): GAGVSQSPRYKVAKRGQDVALRCDPISGHVSLFWYQQALGQGPEFLTYFQNEAQLDKSGLPSDRFFAERPEGSVSTLKIQRTQQEDSAVYLCASSVASGLYNEQFFGPGTRLTVL.

This clone was detected ten times or more. The rearrangement links TRBV15 to TRBJ2-3; no definite D call. CDR3 length: 16 amino acids. The germline V and J ends were trimmed by 2 bases and 1 base, with 13 bases remaining between them. Germline CDR1 and CDR2: LNHNV and YYDKDF (reference sequence). CDR3 nucleotide sequence: TGTGCCACCAGCAGAATGGCCGGGTACGGCACAGATACGCAGTATTTT. Its translation is CATSRMAGYGTDTQYF. Supplemented by reference TRBV15 and TRBJ2-3, the full variable domain reads DAMVIQNPRYQVTQFGKPVTLSCSQTLNHNVMYWYQQKSSQAPKLLFHYYDKDFNNEADTPDNFQSRRPNTSFCFLDIRSPGLGDTAMYLCATSRMAGYGTDTQYFGPGTRLTVL.

The sample holds a few counts of this clone. One end of the junction varies from germline; a read error may be responsible. V is TRBV4-1 and J is TRBJ2-2; 10 bases line up with TRBD2. The germline gives CDR1 MGHRA, CDR2 YSYEKL. The CDR3 is 16 amino acids. CDR3 nucleotide sequence: TGCGCCAGCATCATCCTAGCGGGAGCAAGACACCGGGGAGCTGTTTTT. This gives the protein CASIILAGARHRGAVF.

This clone was counted many times. The genes are TRBV27 and TRBJ1-1; D gene uncertain. V lost 0 bases, J lost 6 bases, and 8 bases lay in between. This CDR3 contains 13 residues. Germline values: CDR1 MNHEY, CDR2 SMNVEV (reference sequence). As DNA, the CDR3 is TGTGCCAGCAGTTTATCGGCGGGATCTGAAGCTTTCTTT. Protein sequence: CASSLSAGSEAFF.

The sample holds many counts of this clone. V gene TRBV5-4 combines with J gene TRBJ2-6, with 8 bases lining up with TRBD1. Germline V gene lookup returns CDR1 SGHNT and CDR2 YYREEE (reference sequence). With 4 bases clipped from V and 0 bases from J, the junction kept 6 bases outside the gene matches. The CDR3 sequence is 17 residues long. In DNA form, the CDR3 reads TGTGCCAGCAGCGCGGGACAGGTGTACTCTGGGGCCAACGTCCTGACTTTC. The encoded protein is CASSAGQVYSGANVLTF.

At least ten counts were recorded for this clone. The V gene is TRBV4-3, the J gene TRBJ2-5; D is undetermined. V was clipped by 0 bases and J by 5 bases, with 13 bases between them. CDR3 length: 15 amino acids. Germline CDR1 and CDR2: LGHNA and YSLEER. The CDR3 here is CASSQDLPPRETQYF. The CDR3 DNA is TGCGCCAGCAGCCAAGATCTTCCCCCGAGGGAGACCCAGTACTTC.

This clone was counted many times. This chain links TRBV19 with TRBJ2-1; TRBD2 agrees at 7 bases. V trimming: 0 bases; J trimming: 3 bases; junction bases outside the gene matches: 2. The CDR3 consists of 15 residues. The germline V gene encodes CDR1 LNHDA and CDR2 SQIVND (reference sequence). CDR3 sequence (DNA): TGTGCCAGTAGTATAGAGCGGGAGATCTACAATGAGCAGTTCTTC. Translation gives CASSIEREIYNEQFF.

This clone was recorded many times. The chain is built from TRBV10-3 and TRBJ2-7; the match to TRBD2 covers 7 bases. The CDR3 runs to 14 residues. Germline-derived CDR1 and CDR2 are ENHRY and SYGVKD. J was trimmed by 0 bases and V by 4 bases; bases with no gene match: 3. Here the CDR3 DNA reads TGTGCCATCAGTGGGCGGGAGCGCTCCTACGAGCAGTACTTC. It codes for CAISGRERSYEQYF.